The 28 T cell receptor beta chains reported below all come from one sample, sequenced in a study of Ad26.COV2.S vaccination and SARS-CoV-2 variants. Treatment in this sample: around 19 received Ad26.COV2.S at low or high dose, single or two shots; 5 received placebo; per-sample allocation not given. Sampling occurred on day 63 after the first vaccine or placebo injection. Method: immunoSEQ multiplex PCR; TCRdb's copy keeps in-frame clones and lacks some. The data contain 350,000 to 500,000 clones, 70% to 90% of them singletons. The sequencing here drew on peripheral blood, taken in a trial of Ad26.COV2.S vaccine versus placebo. These receptors all come from a person aged 18-60 years who received the Ad26.COV2.S COVID-19 vaccine or a placebo.

This rearrangement joins TRBV28 to TRBJ2-4; 7 bases are shared with TRBD1. Trimming cost V 2 bases and J 5 bases; bases outside gene matches: 9. This CDR3 comprises 16 residues. Germline CDR1 is MDHEN and CDR2 is SYDVKM. CDR3 protein: CASSLPIPGTENIQYF. The DNA of the CDR3 is TGTGCCAGCAGTTTACCGATCCCAGGGACAGAAAACATTCAGTACTTC. Full variable domain (remainder filled in from reference TRBV28 and TRBJ2-4): DVKVTQSSRYLVKRTGEKVFLECVQDMDHENMFWYRQDPGLGLRLIYFSYDVKMKEKGDIPEGYSVSREKKERFSLILESASTNQTSMYLCASSLPIPGTENIQYFGAGTRLSVL.

The CDR3 region has the DNA TGTGCCAGCAGCGCAGATCCGGGACAGGCTTACAATGAGCAGTTCTTC. Translation gives CASSADPGQAYNEQFF. The chain links TRBV5-4 to TRBJ2-1; 8 bases are a match to TRBD1. V was pared by 4 bases and J by 4 bases, with 10 bases of the junction left unmatched. Germline CDR1 is SGHNT and CDR2 is YYREEE (reference sequence). The CDR3 covers 16 residues.

Worth noting for this clone: Sequence at one end of the junction differs from germline and may be a read error. The J gene is TRBJ2-5, the V gene TRBV7-2; weak D call: TRBD1 (6 bases). Germline lookup yields CDR1 SGHTA and CDR2 FQGNSA. CDR3 length equals 11 residues. DNA for the CDR3: TGTGCCAGCAGCTTAGTCTGGGGGCTCGACTTC. Its translation: CASSLVWGLDF.

This clone was seen just once. V is TRBV5-1 and J is TRBJ2-2; TRBD2 aligns across 10 bases. The CDR3 runs 17 residues. The V segment lost 4 bases and the J segment 6 bases; nucleotides outside the gene matches: 12. Germline V gene lookup returns CDR1 SGHRS and CDR2 YFSETQ. The CDR3 here is CASSPHSGGRGSGELFF. In DNA, the CDR3 is TGCGCCAGCAGCCCTCATAGCGGGGGGCGAGGCTCCGGGGAGCTGTTTTTT.

This sequence joins TRBV7-8 and TRBJ2-5; maybe TRBD1 (6 bases). Between the trimmed V and J ends, which lost 4 bases and 1 base, there was a span of 7 bases. This CDR3 region has 13 residues. Germline V CDR1 and CDR2: SGHVS, FQNEAQ. The CDR3 reads CASSSDSQETQYF. DNA for the CDR3: TGTGCCAGCAGCTCGGACAGCCAAGAGACCCAGTACTTC.

The chain links TRBV6-5 to TRBJ1-2; TRBD1 matches at 7 bases. V was pared by 2 bases and J by 7 bases, with 4 bases of the junction left unmatched. This CDR3 contains 13 residues. From germline, CDR1 is MNHEY and CDR2 SVGAGI. The CDR3, as DNA: TGTGCCAGCAGTTACGAGGGGGCGGGTGGCTACACCTTC. Amino acid sequence: CASSYEGAGGYTF.

This chain links TRBV5-6 with TRBJ2-2; TRBD1 might be the D (5 bases). The germline gives CDR1 SGHDT, CDR2 YYEEEE. Trimming shortened V by 4 bases and J by 4 bases, and 11 bases separated the two germline ends. This CDR3 comprises 14 residues. The CDR3 DNA reads as TGTGCCAGCAGCCTCCAGGGTTCCACCGGGGAGCTGTTTTTT. Its protein is CASSLQGSTGELFF.

The CDR3 DNA follows: TGTGCCAGCACCCTCGTAAGGGGTTCTGGAAACACCATATATTTT. It specifies CASTLVRGSGNTIYF. The rearrangement uses TRBV2 and TRBJ1-3; TRBD1 might be the D (5 bases). The CDR3 loop spans 15 amino acids. Germline-derived CDR1 and CDR2 are SNHLY and FYNNEI. V lost 7 bases, J lost 1 base, and 14 bases lay in between.

The V and J genes are TRBV28 and TRBJ2-5; D gene unclear. The CDR3 extends over 12 amino acids. The ends were cut back, 3 bases at V and 9 bases at J, with 11 bases in the middle. CDR1 MDHEN and CDR2 SYDVKM come from the germline V gene. The CDR3 is CASSFWTQAQYF. DNA of the CDR3: TGTGCCAGCAGTTTTTGGACCCAGGCCCAGTACTTC. The full variable domain, its missing parts supplied by reference TRBV28 and TRBJ2-5, is DVKVTQSSRYLVKRTGEKVFLECVQDMDHENMFWYRQDPGLGLRLIYFSYDVKMKEKGDIPEGYSVSREKKERFSLILESASTNQTSMYLCASSFWTQAQYFGPGTRLLVL.

V usage is TRBV9 and J usage is TRBJ1-6; D gene ambiguous. Per germline, CDR1 SGDLS and CDR2 YYNGEE. The CDR3 has 15 residues. Deletions cut 1 base from V and 10 bases from J, with 15 bases between. CDR3 bases: TGTGCCAGCAGCGTACATGGTAATTTGAAGTCACCCCTCCACTTT. Translating gives CASSVHGNLKSPLHF.

This clone is a singleton in its sample. This rearrangement joins TRBV6-5 to TRBJ2-7; 7 positions agree with TRBD1. V lost 5 bases, J lost 6 bases, and 7 bases stayed unmatched. CDR1 is MNHEY, CDR2 SVGAGI, per germline. This CDR3 contains 13 residues. CDR3 sequence reads: CASSRTGAVEQYF. The CDR3 DNA is TGTGCCAGCAGTCGTACAGGGGCTGTCGAGCAGTACTTC.

V usage is TRBV4-1 and J usage is TRBJ2-1, with D perhaps TRBD2 (6 bases). This CDR3 spans 16 amino acids. The V and J ends lost 5 bases and 3 bases respectively, with 17 bases between them. Germline V CDR1 and CDR2: MGHRA, YSYEKL. The CDR3 protein is CASSRRDGGDYNEQFF. In nucleotides, the CDR3 is TGCGCCAGCAGCAGGAGGGACGGAGGGGACTACAATGAGCAGTTCTTC.

The chain uses TRBV7-3 and TRBJ2-1; D tentatively fits TRBD1 or TRBD2 (5 bases each). CDR3 size: 14 residues. Germline-derived CDR1 and CDR2 are SGHTA and FQGTGA. The germline V and J ends were trimmed by 5 bases and 8 bases, with 16 bases remaining between them. This CDR3 is CASSSGTFGHEQFF. The CDR3 DNA follows: TGTGCCAGCAGCAGTGGGACCTTCGGGCATGAGCAGTTCTTC.

The chain combines TRBV11-2 with TRBJ2-7; perhaps TRBD1 as D (5 bases). The V gene's germline CDR1 is SGHAT and CDR2 FQNNGV. V lost 0 bases, J lost 2 bases, and 14 bases lay in between. CDR3 size: 16 residues. CDR3 nucleotide sequence: TGTGCCAGCAGCTTAGATCTCAGGGCCTCCCCCTACGAGCAGTACTTC. Its translation is CASSLDLRASPYEQYF.

The chain carries TRBV9 and TRBJ2-2; D is uncertain. CDR1 and CDR2 (germline): SGDLS, YYNGEE. Trimming took off 0 bases at V and 4 bases at J, with 13 bases between the two ends. The CDR3 runs to 16 residues. The CDR3 bases are TGTGCCAGCAGCGTAGTCGAAGCGATTGGCACCGGGGAGCTGTTTTTT. Protein product: CASSVVEAIGTGELFF.

The chain couples TRBV9 to TRBJ1-3, with D uncertain. Germline V gene sequence: CDR1 SGDLS, CDR2 YYNGEE. V shed 4 bases and J shed 1 base, with 9 bases lying between them. This CDR3 contains 14 residues. CDR3 bases: TGTGCCAGCAGCCGTCCTGGTTCTGGAAACACCATATATTTT. It specifies CASSRPGSGNTIYF.

With respect to this clone: The sample carries other DNA sequences with the same CDR3. The rearrangement joins TRBV28 to TRBJ1-5; 9 bases match TRBD1. The junction had 1 base not matched to a gene; V was cut back by 3 bases and J by 4 bases. Germline CDR1 is MDHEN and CDR2 is SYDVKM. The CDR3 has 14 amino acids. CDR3: CASSFGQGNQPQHF. As DNA, the CDR3 is TGTGCCAGCAGTTTCGGACAGGGGAATCAGCCCCAGCATTTT.

CDR3 bases: TGTGCCAGCAGCTATGGGATAGCGGGGGACTACGAGCAGTACTTC. Its translation is CASSYGIAGDYEQYF. V is TRBV5-4 and J is TRBJ2-7, with TRBD2 matching over 9 bases. CDR3 length: 15 residues. CDR1 and CDR2 (germline): SGHNT, YYREEE (reference sequence). Trimming at V came to 3 bases and at J to 3 bases, leaving 7 bases not matched to a gene.

The genes are TRBV28 and TRBJ2-7; 8 positions match TRBD1. Per germline, CDR1 MDHEN and CDR2 SYDVKM. J was trimmed by 3 bases and V by 2 bases; bases with no gene match: 6. The length of the CDR3 is 15 residues. CDR3 DNA sequence: TGTGCCAGCAGTTTAGAGGGGACAGGCTTCTACGAGCAGTACTTC. The encoded protein is CASSLEGTGFYEQYF.

For this clone: This same CDR3 is encoded by further DNA sequences in the sample. The chain links TRBV12-3 or TRBV12-4 to TRBJ1-4; D is uncertain. V shed 1 base and J shed 8 bases, with 5 bases lying between them. CDR3 size: 12 residues. The CDR3 loop reads CASSLEGEKLFF. The CDR3 DNA reads TGTGCCAGCAGTTTAGAGGGAGAAAAACTGTTTTTT.

This chain links TRBV6-6 with TRBJ2-2; TRBD2 might be the D (6 bases). Germline assignment: CDR1 MNHNY and CDR2 SVGAGI (reference sequence). V was cut by 11 bases and J by 0 bases, with 19 bases left in between. This CDR3 comprises 16 residues. The CDR3 DNA reads TGTGCCGCACGACGGGGGACGGCCGCGAACACCGGGGAGCTGTTTTTT. The encoded protein is CAARRGTAANTGELFF.

This sequence joins TRBV4-1 and TRBJ2-2; the D call may be TRBD1 or TRBD2 (6 bases each). From germline, CDR1 is MGHRA and CDR2 YSYEKL. This CDR3 contains 15 residues. The V end lost 0 bases, the J end lost 7 bases, and 12 bases lay between the germline ends. CDR3 DNA: TGCGCCAGCAGCCAAGACCCGGGGGCCGGCGGGGAGCTGTTTTTT. Residues: CASSQDPGAGGELFF.

This clone was detected only once. The V gene is TRBV4-3, the J gene TRBJ1-1; D gene ambiguous. Trimming took off 2 bases at V and 4 bases at J, with 11 bases between the two ends. Germline assignment: CDR1 LGHNA and CDR2 YSLEER. The CDR3 is 14 amino acids. The CDR3 here is CASSQKQSGTEAFF. In DNA, the CDR3 is TGCGCCAGCAGCCAAAAGCAAAGTGGCACTGAAGCTTTCTTT.

The chain carries TRBV7-6 and TRBJ1-2; 7 bases line up with TRBD1. Germline values: CDR1 SGHVS, CDR2 FNYEAQ. V lost 5 bases, J lost 8 bases, and 8 bases stayed unmatched. This CDR3 contains 13 residues. The CDR3 DNA is TGTGCCAGCAGCCCAGACAGGGCCAGAGGCTACACCTTC. Translated, it gives CASSPDRARGYTF.

This clone was seen just once. V gene TRBV14 combines with J gene TRBJ2-3, with unresolved D. There are 16 residues in the CDR3. V was trimmed by 2 bases and J by 0 bases, leaving 12 bases between them. CDR1 is SGHDN, CDR2 FVKESK, per germline. In nucleotides, the CDR3 is TGTGCCAGCAGCCAAAAGGCGGTAGGGAGCACAGATACGCAGTATTTT. Amino acid sequence: CASSQKAVGSTDTQYF.

This chain links TRBV18 with TRBJ1-5, with D unresolved. Between the trimmed V and J ends, which lost 5 bases and 1 base, there was a span of 15 bases. The CDR3 length is 16 residues. Germline CDR1 KGHSH, CDR2 LQKENI. The CDR3 region is CASSVSPETSNQPQHF. The CDR3 nucleotides are TGTGCCAGCTCAGTCTCTCCCGAGACGAGCAATCAGCCCCAGCATTTT. Looking up the rest from reference TRBV18 and TRBJ1-5 gives the full variable domain: NAGVMQNPRHLVRRRGQEARLRCSPMKGHSHVYWYRQLPEEGLKFMVYLQKENIIDESGMPKERFSAEFPKEGPSILRIQQVVRGDSAAYFCASSVSPETSNQPQHFGDGTRLSIL.

The chain combines TRBV10-2 with TRBJ1-5; D is possibly TRBD1 (6 bases). There are 17 residues in the CDR3. Trimming stripped 3 bases from V and 2 bases from J, with 17 bases between. The germline V gene encodes CDR1 WSHSY and CDR2 SAAADI. CDR3 in amino acids: CASSDHFSGGGNQPQHF. The CDR3 DNA is TGCGCCAGCAGTGATCATTTTTCCGGGGGCGGCAATCAGCCCCAGCATTTT.

V usage is TRBV20-1 and J usage is TRBJ1-4, with no clear D. The germline V gene has CDR1 DFQATT and CDR2 SNEGSKA (reference sequence). This CDR3 region has 11 residues. Trimming cost V 3 bases and J 5 bases, with 4 bases left between them. In DNA, the CDR3 is TGCAGTGCTAGGATAAATGAAAAACTGTTTTTT. Translated: CSARINEKLFF.